In its sample, the clone carrying this T cell receptor (beta chain) was seen many times. Antigen specificity is unknown. Trimming took off 5 bases at V and 0 bases at J, with 16 bases between the two ends. The germline CDR1 and CDR2 sequences are DFQATT and SNEGSKA (reference sequence). The CDR3 extends over 15 amino acids. This specimen belongs to a study of T-cell reconstitution after alpha-beta-depleted transplantation in children. Notes on the study in general: Diversity of TCRbeta at day 60 was high in some patients, arising from surviving recipient T cells and thymic progenitors. After one year, T-cell counts and TCRbeta diversity mostly came from new T cells. Roughly two months post-transplant, alpha-beta T cells reportedly originated from several hundred graft clones that had expanded.

During its preparation, the TCRbeta library received unique molecular identifiers. TCRdb re-called the PCR reads with MiXCR, one entry per CDR3 protein. The table has fewer than 150,000 distinct CDR3 sequences, more than 9.5% seen once. The chain has TRBV20-1 and TRBJ2-5; D possibly uses TRBD1 or TRBD2 (5 bases each). The source was PBMCs, mostly from graft donor cells, collected 180 days after TCRalphabeta/CD19-depleted stem cell transplant. The clonotype originates from a girl under two years old who had a stem cell transplant for combined immunodeficiency, so the T cells may come from the graft donor. The CDR3 DNA sequence: TGCAGTGCTCGGCGGCCGGGACGGAACCAAGAGACCCAGTACTTC. Protein sequence: CSARRPGRNQETQYF.